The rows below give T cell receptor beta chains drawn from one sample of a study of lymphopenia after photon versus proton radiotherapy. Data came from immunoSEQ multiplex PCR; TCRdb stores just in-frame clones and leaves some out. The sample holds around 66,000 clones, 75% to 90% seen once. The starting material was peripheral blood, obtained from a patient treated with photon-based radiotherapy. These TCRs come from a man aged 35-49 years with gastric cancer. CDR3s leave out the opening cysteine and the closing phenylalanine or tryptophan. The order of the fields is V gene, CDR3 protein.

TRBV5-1 ASSPGQGAYYGYT
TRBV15 ATSRDRGQSREAF
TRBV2 ASSEVSRAVP
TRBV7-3 ASSLSGGSGNTIY
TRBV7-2 ASSLDSGTLVGYT
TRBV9 ASSFAGGRNQPQH
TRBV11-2 ASSLGPPGQGMYEQY
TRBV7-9 ASSLGTGDGYT
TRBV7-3 ASSPVISYGYT
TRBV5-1 ASSLGTKVNTEAF
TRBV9 ASSASGREGGYT
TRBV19 ASSGLTPATNEKLF
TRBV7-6 ASSLGVNQPQH
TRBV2 ASSAFQDSEAF
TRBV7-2 ASSTQGSGYT
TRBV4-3 ASSQDGGPTGELF
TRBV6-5 ASSYDRGSPLH
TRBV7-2 ASSLGSGGETQY
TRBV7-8 ASSYRTRQGWTGELF
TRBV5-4 ASIAGQNTEAF
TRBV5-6 ASSLGTGGPVQPQH
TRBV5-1 ASSWTGGTTYEQY
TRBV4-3 ASSQDVVTDTQY
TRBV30 AWSEDYEQY
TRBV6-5 ASSYDRGRTEAF
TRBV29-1 SAVQGAYEQY
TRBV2 ASLSHGQGPGYGYT
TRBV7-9 ASSLHRDVPNYGYT
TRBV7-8 ASSPLAVTQPDTQY
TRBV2 ASSEGGLLNNSPLH
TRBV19 ASSTRTGGTRYTEAF